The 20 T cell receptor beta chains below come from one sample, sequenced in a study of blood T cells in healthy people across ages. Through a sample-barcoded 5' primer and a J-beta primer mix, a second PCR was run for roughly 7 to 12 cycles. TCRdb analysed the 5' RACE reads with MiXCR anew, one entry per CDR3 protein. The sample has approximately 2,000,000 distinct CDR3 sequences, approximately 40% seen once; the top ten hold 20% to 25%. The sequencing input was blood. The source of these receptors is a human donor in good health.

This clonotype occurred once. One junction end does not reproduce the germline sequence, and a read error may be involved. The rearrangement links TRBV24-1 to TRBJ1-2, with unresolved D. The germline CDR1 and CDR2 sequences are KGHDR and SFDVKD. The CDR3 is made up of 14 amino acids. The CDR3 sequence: CAASDGATYYGYTF. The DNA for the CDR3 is TGTGCCGCCAGTGATGGTGCGACCTACTATGGCTACACCTTC.

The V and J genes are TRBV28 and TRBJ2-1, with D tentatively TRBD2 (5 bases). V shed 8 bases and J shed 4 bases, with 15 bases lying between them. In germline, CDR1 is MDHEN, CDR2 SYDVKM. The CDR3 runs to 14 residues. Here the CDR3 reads CASDNPGGYNEQFF. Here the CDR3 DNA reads TGTGCCAGCGACAACCCCGGAGGTTACAATGAGCAGTTCTTC. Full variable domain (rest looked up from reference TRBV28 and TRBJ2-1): DVKVTQSSRYLVKRTGEKVFLECVQDMDHENMFWYRQDPGLGLRLIYFSYDVKMKEKGDIPEGYSVSREKKERFSLILESASTNQTSMYLCASDNPGGYNEQFFGPGTRLTVL.

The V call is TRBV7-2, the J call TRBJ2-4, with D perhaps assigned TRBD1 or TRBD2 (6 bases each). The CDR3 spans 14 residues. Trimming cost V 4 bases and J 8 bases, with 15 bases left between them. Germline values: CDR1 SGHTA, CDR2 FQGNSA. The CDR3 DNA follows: TGTACCAGCAGCTCACCTCGAGGGGGGCACATTCAGTACTTC. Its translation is CTSSSPRGGHIQYF.

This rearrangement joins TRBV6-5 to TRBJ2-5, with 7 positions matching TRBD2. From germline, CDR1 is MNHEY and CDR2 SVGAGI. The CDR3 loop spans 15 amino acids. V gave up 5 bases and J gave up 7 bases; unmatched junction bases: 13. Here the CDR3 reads CASSPSSGTGGTQYF. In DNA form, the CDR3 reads TGTGCCAGCAGTCCATCTAGCGGCACGGGAGGGACCCAGTACTTC.

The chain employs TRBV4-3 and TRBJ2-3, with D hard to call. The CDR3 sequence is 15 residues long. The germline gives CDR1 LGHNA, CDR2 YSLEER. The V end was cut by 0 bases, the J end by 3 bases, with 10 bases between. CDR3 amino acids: CASSQDHRFTDTQYF. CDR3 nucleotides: TGCGCCAGCAGCCAAGATCACAGATTTACAGATACGCAGTATTTT.

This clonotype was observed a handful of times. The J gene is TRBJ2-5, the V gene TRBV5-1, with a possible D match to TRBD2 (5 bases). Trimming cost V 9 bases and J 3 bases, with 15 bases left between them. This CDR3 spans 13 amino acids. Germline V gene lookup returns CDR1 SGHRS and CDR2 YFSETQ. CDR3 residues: CATSREVEETQYF. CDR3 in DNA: TGCGCCACCTCGAGGGAAGTCGAAGAGACCCAGTACTTC.

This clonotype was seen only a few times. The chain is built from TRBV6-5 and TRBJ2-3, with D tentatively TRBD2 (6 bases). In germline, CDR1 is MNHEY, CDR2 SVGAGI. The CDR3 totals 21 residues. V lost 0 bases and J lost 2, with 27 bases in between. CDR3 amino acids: CASSYSKAEGLAILDTDTQYF. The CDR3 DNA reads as TGTGCCAGCAGTTACTCGAAGGCAGAGGGACTCGCGATACTAGACACAGATACGCAGTATTTT.

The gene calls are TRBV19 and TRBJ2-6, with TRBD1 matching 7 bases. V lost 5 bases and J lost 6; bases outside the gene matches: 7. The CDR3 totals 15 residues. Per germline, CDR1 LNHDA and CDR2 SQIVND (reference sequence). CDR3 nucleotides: TGTGCCAGTAGTTCACCCGGGACAGAGGCCAACGTCCTGACTTTC. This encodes CASSSPGTEANVLTF.

In DNA, the CDR3 is TGTGCCAGCAGCTTAACGGACAGGGAAAAGGGCGAGCAGTACTTC. Protein sequence: CASSLTDREKGEQYF. The V gene is TRBV7-9, the J gene TRBJ2-7; the match to TRBD1 covers 8 bases. This CDR3 comprises 15 residues. Unmatched junction bases numbered 9, after V lost 2 bases and J lost 6 bases. Germline values: CDR1 SEHNR, CDR2 FQNEAQ (reference sequence).

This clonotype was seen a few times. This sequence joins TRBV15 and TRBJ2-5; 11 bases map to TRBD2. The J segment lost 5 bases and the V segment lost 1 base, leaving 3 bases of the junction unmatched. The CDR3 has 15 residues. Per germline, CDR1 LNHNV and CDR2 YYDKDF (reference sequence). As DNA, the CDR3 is TGTGCCACCAGCAGAGCGGCTAGCGGGGGGGAGACCCAGTACTTC. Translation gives CATSRAASGGETQYF.

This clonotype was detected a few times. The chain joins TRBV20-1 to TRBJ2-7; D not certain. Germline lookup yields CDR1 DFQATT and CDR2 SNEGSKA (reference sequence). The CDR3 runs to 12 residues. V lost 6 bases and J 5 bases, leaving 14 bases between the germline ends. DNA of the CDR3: TGCAGTGCAGATTGGGGATCCCACGAGCAGTACTTC. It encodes CSADWGSHEQYF.

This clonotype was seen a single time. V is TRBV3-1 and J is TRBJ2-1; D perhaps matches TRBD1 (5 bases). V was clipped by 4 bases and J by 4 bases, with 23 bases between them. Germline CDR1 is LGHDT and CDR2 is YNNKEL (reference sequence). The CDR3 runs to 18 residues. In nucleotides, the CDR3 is TGTGCCAGCAGCCCCGGCCCCCAGGGCAACCTAATTTACAATGAGCAGTTCTTC. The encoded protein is CASSPGPQGNLIYNEQFF.

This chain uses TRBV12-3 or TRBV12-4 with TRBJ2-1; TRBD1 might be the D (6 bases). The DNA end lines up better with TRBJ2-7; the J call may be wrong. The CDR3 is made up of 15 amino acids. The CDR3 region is CASGFPRGSYNEQYF. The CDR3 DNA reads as TGTGCCAGCGGCTTCCCCAGGGGCTCCTACAATGAGCAGTACTTC.

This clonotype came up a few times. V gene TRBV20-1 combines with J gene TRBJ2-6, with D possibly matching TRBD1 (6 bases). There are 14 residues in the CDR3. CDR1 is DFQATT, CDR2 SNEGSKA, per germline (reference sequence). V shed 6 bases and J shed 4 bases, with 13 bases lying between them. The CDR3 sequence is CSAPTGLGANVLTF. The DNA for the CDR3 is TGCAGTGCACCCACAGGGTTGGGGGCCAACGTCCTGACTTTC.

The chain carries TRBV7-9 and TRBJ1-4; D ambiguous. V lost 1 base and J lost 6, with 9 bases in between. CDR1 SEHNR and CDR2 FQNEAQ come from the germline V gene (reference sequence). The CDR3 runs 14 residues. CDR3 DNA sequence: TGTGCCAGCAGCTTAGGGGTTGCGTATGAAAAACTGTTTTTT. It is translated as CASSLGVAYEKLFF.

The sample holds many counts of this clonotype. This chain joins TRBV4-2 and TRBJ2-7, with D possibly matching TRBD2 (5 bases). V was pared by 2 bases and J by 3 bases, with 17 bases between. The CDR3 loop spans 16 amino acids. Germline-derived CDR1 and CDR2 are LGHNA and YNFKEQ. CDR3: CASSQLLRDLSYEQYF. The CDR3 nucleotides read TGTGCCAGCAGCCAACTACTCCGGGATCTTAGCTACGAGCAGTACTTC.

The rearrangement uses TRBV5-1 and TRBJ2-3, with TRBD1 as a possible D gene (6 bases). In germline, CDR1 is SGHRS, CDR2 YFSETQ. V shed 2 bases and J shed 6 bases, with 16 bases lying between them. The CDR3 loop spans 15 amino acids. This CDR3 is CASSFTGNPRDTQYF. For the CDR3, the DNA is TGCGCCAGCAGCTTCACAGGGAACCCCAGGGATACGCAGTATTTT.

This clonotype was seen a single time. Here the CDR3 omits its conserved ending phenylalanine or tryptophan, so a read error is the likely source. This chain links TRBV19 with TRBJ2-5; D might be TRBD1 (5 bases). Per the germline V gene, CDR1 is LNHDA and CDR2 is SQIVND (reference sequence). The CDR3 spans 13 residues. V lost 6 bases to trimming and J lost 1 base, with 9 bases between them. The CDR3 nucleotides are TGTGCCAGTAGGGGGCAGCTCCAAGAGACCCAGTACTGC. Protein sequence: CASRGQLQETQYC.

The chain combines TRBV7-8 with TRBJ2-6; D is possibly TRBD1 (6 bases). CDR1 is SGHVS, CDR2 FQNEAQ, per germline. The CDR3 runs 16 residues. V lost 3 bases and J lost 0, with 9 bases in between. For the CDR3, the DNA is TGTGCCAGCAGCTTCGACAGGATCTCTGGGGCCAACGTCCTGACTTTC. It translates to CASSFDRISGANVLTF. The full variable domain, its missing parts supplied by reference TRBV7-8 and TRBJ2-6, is GAGVSQSPRYKVAKRGQDVALRCDPISGHVSLFWYQQALGQGPEFLTYFQNEAQLDKSGLPSDRFFAERPEGSVSTLKIQRTQQEDSAVYLCASSFDRISGANVLTFGAGSRLTVL.

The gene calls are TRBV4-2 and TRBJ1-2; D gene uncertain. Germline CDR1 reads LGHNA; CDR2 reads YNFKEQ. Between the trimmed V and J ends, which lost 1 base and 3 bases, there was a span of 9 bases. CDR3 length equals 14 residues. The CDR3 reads CASSQALPDYGYTF. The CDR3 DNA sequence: TGTGCCAGCAGCCAAGCTTTACCAGACTATGGCTACACCTTC.